The source of this T cell receptor (beta chain) is a study of shared clonotypes between healthy human individuals. Study outcomes and limitations: Specimens sampled were limited to blood, with tissue repertoires likely differing. Non-shared clonotypes displayed generation probabilities falling below those of clonotypes present in all four donors. Despite large depth, sorted-subset datasets appeared incompletely sequenced.

As to this clone: The antigen is undetermined.

Genomic DNA of each subset was evenly split across several immunoSEQ plates. Here immunoSEQ multiplex PCR was the method, and the copy in TCRdb shows in-frame clones only, minus some. The sample consists of 550,000 to 700,000 clones, roughly 72% of them appearing once. Germline-derived CDR1 and CDR2 are SEHNR and FQNEAQ (reference sequence). CDR3 length: 15 amino acids. V lost 5 bases and J lost 1; bases outside the gene matches: 5. V is TRBV7-9 and J is TRBJ2-5, with 9 bases lining up with TRBD2. The sequence derives from a woman aged 25 to 39 in good health. Sequences were obtained from memory CD4+ T cells sorted from blood. Described subset: CD45RA-negative fraction. CDR3 region: CASSPRGGIQETQYF. The CDR3 DNA follows: TGTGCCAGCAGCCCGCGGGGGGGCATCCAAGAGACCCAGTACTTC.